Listed below are T cell receptor beta chains from one sample, sequenced in a study of shared clonotypes between healthy human individuals. TCRdb keeps only in-frame clones here, not all; method: immunoSEQ multiplex PCR. The sample lists 950,000 to 1,100,000 clones, around three quarters occurring once. Sequenced input: memory CD4+ T cells from PBMCs. Receptors were obtained from a young man in good health. Some clones in this sample may be carry-over from other donors' samples. Each CDR3 is given with its conserved first and last residue. D genes are given only for firm matches. Where a row states a size, it is once, few, many or the class of an expanded clone; other rows omit it.

>NA|TRBJ2-7|TRBD2|TRBV11-2
TGTGCCAGCAGCGGTTTAGCGGGAGCAACGGGGGAGCAGTACTTC
CASSGLAGATGEQYF
>NA|TRBJ1-1|NA|TRBV2
TGTGCCAGCAGTGTAATGCCAGGAAACACTGAAGCTTTCTTT
CASSVMPGNTEAFF
>NA|TRBJ1-2|NA|TRBV4-1
TGCGCCAGCAGCCAAGAGTTTACCTTTAACTATGGCTACACCTTC
CASSQEFTFNYGYTF
>NA|TRBJ2-1|TRBD2|TRBV2
TGTGCCAGCAGTGATTGGACTAGCTCTAGTGAGCAGTTCTTC
CASSDWTSSSEQFF
>NA|TRBJ2-1|TRBD2|TRBV7-2
TGTGCCAGCAGCTTGGGTCCTAGCGGGATTTTCTATGAGCAGTTCTTC
CASSLGPSGIFYEQFF
>NA|TRBJ2-5|NA|TRBV5-1
TGCGCCAGCAGCTTGGGTGGGCAAGAGACCCAGTACTTC
CASSLGGQETQYF
>NA|TRBJ2-7|TRBD1|TRBV6-1
TGTGCCAGCAGTGAAATGGACAGGTCCTACGAGCAGTACTTC
CASSEMDRSYEQYF
>once|TRBJ2-5|NA|TRBV15
TGTGCCACCAGCAGAGATGCCGCGACCCAGTACTTC
CATSRDAATQYF
>NA|TRBJ2-4|TRBD2|TRBV30
TGTGCCTGGACCGCGTTTCAGGCTAGCGGGAGATGGAGCATTCAGTACTTC
CAWTAFQASGRWSIQYF
>NA|TRBJ1-3|TRBD1|TRBV29-1
TGCAGCGTTATTGGACAGGGAGGAGGAAACACCATATATTTT
CSVIGQGGGNTIYF
>NA|TRBJ2-5|TRBD1|TRBV7-9
TGTGCCAGCAGCTTAGATGGACAGGGGGCGCGGGAGACCCAGTACTTC
CASSLDGQGARETQYF
>NA|TRBJ1-4|TRBD1|TRBV7-9
TGTGCCAGCAGCTGGGACAGGGGGCGCGGTGAAAAACTGTTTTTT
CASSWDRGRGEKLFF
>NA|TRBJ1-1|NA|TRBV6-5
TGTGCCAGTACCGGGGCGAACACTGAAGCTTTCTTT
CASTGANTEAFF
>NA|TRBJ2-2|TRBD1|TRBV11-2
TGTGCCAGCAGCGCTCGGACAGGGGCGGACACCGGGGAGCTGTTTTTT
CASSARTGADTGELFF
>NA|TRBJ2-5|NA|TRBV7-7
TGTGCCAGCAGCTATCAGCCAGGGAGATCGGGCCAAGAGACCCAGTACTTC
CASSYQPGRSGQETQYF